This T cell receptor (beta chain) was profiled in a study of T cell changes during pregnancy in multiple sclerosis. V shed 4 bases and J 0 bases; nucleotides not matched to a gene: 3. From germline, CDR1 is MNHEY and CDR2 SVGAGI. The CDR3 runs 15 residues. Generated by immunoSEQ multiplex PCR, the TCRdb table keeps only in-frame clones and is missing some. Of about 45,000 clones listed, roughly 90% are singletons. This clonotype originated in a female donor with multiple sclerosis, enrolled in a pregnancy study. V is TRBV6-5 and J is TRBJ2-3, with 8 positions matching TRBD1. This material consisted of CD8+ T cells from peripheral blood mononuclear cells, taken in the second trimester of pregnancy. For the CDR3, the DNA is TGTGCCAGCAGTTCAGGGGGCCCCAGCACAGATACGCAGTATTTT. This codes for CASSSGGPSTDTQYF.